This passage covers 32 T cell receptor beta chains from one sample sequenced in a study of T-cell reconstitution after alpha-beta-depleted transplantation in children. TCRbeta library preparation incorporated unique molecular identifiers. In TCRdb, the PCR reads were re-called with MiXCR into one record per CDR3 protein. Of about 500,000 distinct CDR3 sequences listed, approximately 30% are singletons. This sample comprised PBMCs from the stem cell graft donor, obtained from the stem cell graft. These receptor sequences come from a human donor who donated a stem cell graft to a child with aplastic anemia.

V gene TRBV7-2 combines with J gene TRBJ2-5; unclear D gene. V lost 3 bases and J 4 bases, leaving 9 bases between the germline ends. CDR1 is SGHTA, CDR2 FQGNSA, per germline. The CDR3 covers 13 residues. In DNA, the CDR3 is TGTGCCAGCAGCTTCGGACCAATAGAGACCCAGTACTTC. The encoded protein is CASSFGPIETQYF.

This clonotype has just a few counts. V gene TRBV7-2 combines with J gene TRBJ1-5; D unclear. The CDR3 spans 15 residues. With 5 bases removed from V and 0 bases from J, the gap between germline ends came to 11 bases. The V gene's germline CDR1 is SGHTA and CDR2 FQGNSA. This chain's CDR3 is CASSRETASNQPQHF. The DNA of the CDR3 is TGTGCCAGCAGCCGAGAAACAGCTAGCAATCAGCCCCAGCATTTT.

The rearrangement links TRBV20-1 to TRBJ1-1; 7 bases are shared with TRBD1. Germline trimming cut 0 bases from V and 2 bases from J; bases unmatched to any gene: 6. CDR1 and CDR2 from the germline V gene are DFQATT and SNEGSKA (reference sequence). The CDR3 has 15 amino acids. CDR3 loop: CSARDKGQTNTEAFF. The CDR3 nucleotides are TGCAGTGCTAGAGATAAGGGACAGACAAACACTGAAGCTTTCTTT.

This clonotype was detected only a few times. The chain couples TRBV15 to TRBJ1-5, with 8 bases that match TRBD1. Germline V gene data show CDR1 as LNHNV and CDR2 as YYDKDF (reference sequence). CDR3 length: 15 amino acids. V dropped 5 bases and J dropped 0; count of bases not matched to a gene: 3. The CDR3: CATSPTGDSNQPQHF. The CDR3 DNA is TGTGCCACCAGCCCGACAGGGGATAGCAATCAGCCCCAGCATTTT.

This clonotype was observed a handful of times. The chain carries TRBV9 and TRBJ2-1; a possible D gene is TRBD1 (6 bases). The V gene's germline CDR1 is SGDLS and CDR2 YYNGEE. Between the trimmed V and J ends, which lost 0 bases and 12 bases, there was a span of 19 bases. The CDR3 covers 15 residues. The CDR3 nucleotides read TGTGCCAGCAGCGTAGACTACAGGGCCCTCCCTGGGCAGTTCTTC. Translation gives CASSVDYRALPGQFF.

V and J are TRBV28 and TRBJ1-6; TRBD1 matches 8 bases. V lost 6 bases and J lost 8; bases outside the gene matches: 6. The CDR3 loop spans 14 amino acids. Germline CDR1 and CDR2: MDHEN and SYDVKM. Here the CDR3 DNA reads TGTGCCAGCAGGACTGGACAGGGTGATTCACCCCTCCACTTT. Its translation: CASRTGQGDSPLHF.

The chain links TRBV19 to TRBJ2-3; 9 nucleotides align to TRBD2. The CDR3 contains 15 residues. V dropped 4 bases and J dropped 6; count of bases not matched to a gene: 8. In germline, CDR1 is LNHDA, CDR2 SQIVND (reference sequence). CDR3 residues: CASSRVAGVRDTQYF. The CDR3 nucleotides read TGTGCCAGTAGTAGGGTAGCGGGGGTACGGGATACGCAGTATTTT.

V usage is TRBV7-2 and J usage is TRBJ1-2, with D unclear. The CDR3 consists of 14 residues. Between the trimmed V and J ends, which lost 5 bases and 4 bases, there was a span of 14 bases. Germline loops: CDR1 SGHTA, CDR2 FQGNSA. Written as DNA, the CDR3 is TGTGCCAGCAGCCCCCTGGGGAGCAGCTATGGCTACACCTTC. Amino acids: CASSPLGSSYGYTF. Full variable domain (rest looked up from reference TRBV7-2 and TRBJ1-2): GAGVSQSPSNKVTEKGKDVELRCDPISGHTALYWYRQSLGQGLEFLIYFQGNSAPDKSGLPSDRFSAERTGGSVSTLTIQRTQQEDSAVYLCASSPLGSSYGYTFGSGTRLTVV.

CDR3 nucleotides: TGTGCCAGCAGCGGAGGACAGGGGGGCCTCCAAGAGACCCAGTACTTC. As protein: CASSGGQGGLQETQYF. The V and J genes are TRBV7-2 and TRBJ2-5; TRBD1 aligns across 10 bases. The V gene end was trimmed by 5 bases and the J gene end by 1 base; junction bases not matched to a gene: 7. Germline V gene lookup returns CDR1 SGHTA and CDR2 FQGNSA. This CDR3 is 16 amino acids long.

There are a few counts of this clonotype. The V call is TRBV20-1, the J call TRBJ1-2, with D maybe TRBD1 (6 bases). Germline CDR1 DFQATT, CDR2 SNEGSKA (reference sequence). V lost 3 bases, J lost 4 bases, and 18 bases lay in between. The CDR3 is made up of 15 amino acids. As DNA, the CDR3 is TGCAGTGCTAGGGACACAGGGATGCTGGGCTATGGCTACACCTTC. As protein: CSARDTGMLGYGYTF.

The sample holds a few counts of this clonotype. The chain is built from TRBV29-1 and TRBJ2-7; D gene unclear. The CDR3 length is 14 residues. The V gene's germline CDR1 is SQVTM and CDR2 ANQGSEA. Deletions cut 1 base from V and 0 bases from J, with 10 bases between. The CDR3, as DNA: TGCAGCGTTGAAGGCCCTATAGGCTCCTACGAGCAGTACTTC. Amino acid sequence: CSVEGPIGSYEQYF.

The chain uses TRBV7-6 and TRBJ2-7; D not resolved. Germline V CDR1 and CDR2: SGHVS, FNYEAQ. V was pared by 4 bases and J by 2 bases, with 15 bases between. The CDR3 has 15 residues. This CDR3 reads CASSSQEGLAYEQYF. CDR3 bases: TGTGCCAGCAGCTCGCAGGAAGGGTTAGCCTACGAGCAGTACTTC.

This chain connects TRBV30 to TRBJ1-4, with D perhaps matching TRBD1 (6 bases). V lost 0 bases and J 8 bases, leaving 13 bases between the germline ends. The CDR3 spans 14 residues. The germline V gene has CDR1 GTSNPN and CDR2 SVGIG (reference sequence). The CDR3 spells CAWSVPRQAEKLFF. CDR3 DNA: TGTGCCTGGAGTGTACCCCGACAGGCCGAAAAACTGTTTTTT.

This clonotype was recorded a few times. J is TRBJ2-2 and V is TRBV20-1, with a possible D match to TRBD2 (6 bases). CDR1 and CDR2 from the germline V gene are DFQATT and SNEGSKA (reference sequence). The germline V and J ends were trimmed by 6 bases and 3 bases, with 14 bases remaining between them. CDR3 length equals 14 residues. The CDR3 protein is CSAPRGSDTGELFF. Written as DNA, the CDR3 is TGCAGTGCCCCTCGGGGGTCGGACACCGGGGAGCTGTTTTTT.

This chain uses TRBV4-3 with TRBJ2-1; 12 bases are a match to TRBD2. The V gene end was trimmed by 4 bases and the J gene end by 4 bases; junction bases not matched to a gene: 11. The CDR3 length is 18 residues. The germline CDR1 and CDR2 sequences are LGHNA and YSLEER. In nucleotides, the CDR3 is TGCGCCAGCAGCCGAGCGACAGGGACTAGCGGGCCGTACAATGAGCAGTTCTTC. It translates to CASSRATGTSGPYNEQFF.

This clonotype was seen more than once but under ten times. This chain connects TRBV7-3 to TRBJ2-3; unclear D gene. CDR1 and CDR2 from the germline V gene are SGHTA and FQGTGA. V dropped 4 bases and J dropped 1 base, with 6 bases sitting between them. The CDR3 is 13 amino acids. CDR3: CASSWTGTDTQYF. For the CDR3, the DNA is TGTGCCAGCAGCTGGACCGGCACAGATACGCAGTATTTT.

This chain uses TRBV2 with TRBJ2-3, with a tentative D call TRBD1 (5 bases). This CDR3 comprises 11 residues. The germline V and J ends were trimmed by 5 bases and 9 bases, with 9 bases remaining between them. Germline CDR1 and CDR2: SNHLY and FYNNEI. This CDR3 is CASSSGNTQYF. The CDR3 nucleotides read TGTGCCAGCAGTTCAGGGAACACGCAGTATTTT.

This chain connects TRBV20-1 to TRBJ2-1; tentative D call: TRBD1 (5 bases). V was cut by 2 bases and J by 9 bases, with 20 bases left in between. The CDR3 totals 15 residues. The germline V gene encodes CDR1 DFQATT and CDR2 SNEGSKA (reference sequence). The CDR3 region is CSARYSWQGRGEQFF. In DNA, the CDR3 is TGCAGTGCTAGATACAGCTGGCAGGGTAGAGGTGAGCAGTTCTTC.

The chain couples TRBV6-1 to TRBJ1-2, with D perhaps matching TRBD1 (5 bases). CDR3 length: 17 amino acids. Trimming left V 5 bases short and J 1 base short, with 20 bases between. Germline V gene sequence: CDR1 MNHNS, CDR2 SASEGT. The CDR3, as DNA: TGTGCCAGCAGTCCAAATTATAGACAGAGGGATAACTATGGCTACACCTTC. Residues: CASSPNYRQRDNYGYTF.

The chain recombines TRBV30 with TRBJ2-1; D perhaps matches TRBD2 (6 bases). The germline gives CDR1 GTSNPN, CDR2 SVGIG (reference sequence). The CDR3 sequence is 12 residues long. V was shortened by 5 bases and J by 6 bases, with 11 bases between the two germline ends. Written as DNA, the CDR3 is TGTGCCTGGTCTCCGGGAGCCAATGAGCAGTTCTTC. Protein: CAWSPGANEQFF.

This clonotype was counted a few times. The chain recombines TRBV6-5 with TRBJ2-5, with TRBD2 identical over 8 bases. The J segment lost 5 bases and the V segment lost 4 bases, leaving 3 bases of the junction unmatched. Germline V gives CDR1 MNHEY, CDR2 SVGAGI. The CDR3 runs to 13 residues. The CDR3 here is CASSSGRVETQYF. Here the CDR3 DNA reads TGTGCCAGCAGTTCCGGGAGGGTCGAGACCCAGTACTTC.

The chain links TRBV15 to TRBJ2-3; D is unresolved. CDR1 and CDR2 from the germline V gene are LNHNV and YYDKDF (reference sequence). This CDR3 comprises 15 residues. V lost 0 bases and J 0 bases, leaving 7 bases between the germline ends. The CDR3 region has the DNA TGTGCCACCAGCAGAGATTTGAGTAGCACAGATACGCAGTATTTT. It encodes CATSRDLSSTDTQYF.

V gene TRBV2 combines with J gene TRBJ1-4, with D possibly matching TRBD1 (5 bases). Between the trimmed V and J ends, which lost 4 bases and 4 bases, there was a span of 7 bases. The CDR3 is made up of 13 amino acids. Germline CDR1 and CDR2: SNHLY and FYNNEI. In nucleotides, the CDR3 is TGTGCCAGCAGTGGGGACGGTAATGAAAAACTGTTTTTT. Its translation: CASSGDGNEKLFF.

This clonotype has a handful of counts. V usage is TRBV15 and J usage is TRBJ2-7; D is uncertain. Trimming left V 2 bases short and J 0 bases short, with 14 bases between. The length of the CDR3 is 16 residues. The germline gives CDR1 LNHNV, CDR2 YYDKDF (reference sequence). Here the CDR3 reads CATSRNTGHPSYEQYF. CDR3 bases: TGTGCCACCAGCAGAAATACGGGCCATCCCTCCTACGAGCAGTACTTC. Variable domain in full (rest from reference TRBV15 and TRBJ2-7): DAMVIQNPRYQVTQFGKPVTLSCSQTLNHNVMYWYQQKSSQAPKLLFHYYDKDFNNEADTPDNFQSRRPNTSFCFLDIRSPGLGDTAMYLCATSRNTGHPSYEQYFGPGTRLTVT.

CDR3 protein: CASSRLAGAKETQYF. DNA of the CDR3: TGTGCCAGCAGCCGACTAGCGGGTGCTAAAGAGACCCAGTACTTC. This chain connects TRBV7-9 to TRBJ2-5, with 10 bases lining up with TRBD2. The ends lost 5 bases at V and 3 bases at J; junction bases unmatched: 6. CDR3 length: 15 amino acids. CDR1 SEHNR and CDR2 FQNEAQ come from the germline V gene (reference sequence).

The rearrangement links TRBV20-1 to TRBJ2-1, with unresolved D. Germline V CDR1 and CDR2: DFQATT, SNEGSKA (reference sequence). With 5 bases removed from V and 3 bases from J, the gap between germline ends came to 17 bases. The CDR3 totals 15 residues. CDR3 DNA: TGCAGTGCTTGTTCCGGGCTCTCCTTCTACAATGAGCAGTTCTTC. Translated, it gives CSACSGLSFYNEQFF.

The chain recombines TRBV28 with TRBJ2-3; D is possibly TRBD1 or TRBD2 (5 bases each). Germline assignment: CDR1 MDHEN and CDR2 SYDVKM. Trimming cost V 8 bases and J 2 bases, with 17 bases left between them. The CDR3 is made up of 15 amino acids. The CDR3 spells CASGKGTSVTDTQYF. Written as DNA, the CDR3 is TGTGCCAGCGGAAAAGGGACGTCTGTCACAGATACGCAGTATTTT.

The genes are TRBV7-8 and TRBJ1-1, with a tentative D call TRBD1 (6 bases). The CDR3 is made up of 17 amino acids. Germline CDR1 and CDR2: SGHVS and FQNEAQ. Trimming removed 3 bases at V and 1 base at J, with 18 bases between. The DNA for the CDR3 is TGTGCCAGCAGCTTGAGGCAGGGGCTGTCTTCGAACACTGAAGCTTTCTTT. Protein product: CASSLRQGLSSNTEAFF.

The rearrangement uses TRBV11-2 and TRBJ1-4; TRBD1 aligns across 11 bases. Germline-derived CDR1 and CDR2 are SGHAT and FQNNGV. Trimming removed 2 bases from V and 3 bases from J; junction bases left unmatched: 8. CDR3 length equals 18 residues. CDR3 coding DNA: TGTGCCAGCAGCTTACTAGGACAGGGGGCTTTTGCTAATGAAAAACTGTTTTTT. This gives the protein CASSLLGQGAFANEKLFF.

This clonotype has a single count. The V and J genes are TRBV29-1 and TRBJ1-2, with 9 nucleotides matching TRBD1. The V gene end was trimmed by 0 bases and the J gene end by 1 base; junction bases not matched to a gene: 9. CDR3 length: 17 amino acids. Per germline, CDR1 SQVTM and CDR2 ANQGSEA. The CDR3 sequence: CSVEEGWSDRGNYGYTF. The CDR3 DNA reads as TGCAGCGTTGAAGAGGGTTGGTCGGACAGGGGTAACTATGGCTACACCTTC.

This chain links TRBV6-2 or TRBV6-3 with TRBJ2-2; 8 bases map to TRBD2. The V gene end was trimmed by 4 bases and the J gene end by 5 bases; junction bases not matched to a gene: 6. The CDR3 length is 15 residues. Germline V gene data show CDR1 as MNHEY and CDR2 as SVGEGT. CDR3 protein: CASSFSGMSTGELFF. DNA of the CDR3: TGTGCCAGCAGTTTTAGCGGGATGTCTACCGGGGAGCTGTTTTTT.

The chain recombines TRBV18 with TRBJ1-1, with TRBD1 as a possible D gene (5 bases). The CDR3 contains 14 residues. Germline lookup yields CDR1 KGHSH and CDR2 LQKENI. Trimming took off 1 base at V and 6 bases at J, with 12 bases between the two ends. The CDR3 loop is CASSPRQIGAEAFF. CDR3 DNA sequence: TGTGCCAGCTCACCACGACAGATCGGCGCTGAAGCTTTCTTT.